A single sample gave rise to the 25 T cell receptor beta chains below, sequenced in a study of shared T cell receptors in the human thymus. The table came from immunoSEQ multiplex PCR; TCRdb's copy has only in-frame clones and leaves some out. Altogether 700,000 or so clones are present, approximately 83% being singletons, with the ten largest covering around 0.0099%. This sample was also put to use in a study of human thymus T cells.

Sequenced input: thymocytes. The receptors shown here come from a girl under three years old with a congenital heart defect.

The V gene is TRBV5-4, the J gene TRBJ2-5; 9 bases fit TRBD2. Germline V gives CDR1 SGHNT, CDR2 YYREEE (reference sequence). The CDR3 is made up of 18 amino acids. J was trimmed by 0 bases and V by 0 bases; bases with no gene match: 9. This CDR3 reads CASSLGGSGGLYQETQYF. CDR3 DNA: TGTGCCAGCAGCTTGGGGGGTAGCGGGGGCCTCTACCAAGAGACCCAGTACTTC.

The chain carries TRBV28 and TRBJ2-7; 8 bases align to TRBD1. Looked up from germline, CDR1 is MDHEN and CDR2 is SYDVKM. The CDR3 sequence is 14 residues long. Germline trimming cut 5 bases from V and 6 bases from J; bases unmatched to any gene: 9. CDR3 coding DNA: TGTGCCAGCAGTCCCTGGACAGGGAAAGGCGAGCAGTACTTC. This sequence encodes CASSPWTGKGEQYF. Filled out from reference TRBV28 and TRBJ2-7, the complete variable domain reads DVKVTQSSRYLVKRTGEKVFLECVQDMDHENMFWYRQDPGLGLRLIYFSYDVKMKEKGDIPEGYSVSREKKERFSLILESASTNQTSMYLCASSPWTGKGEQYFGPGTRLTVT.

The chain links TRBV14 to TRBJ2-1; D is ambiguous. V lost 4 bases and J 8 bases, leaving 9 bases between the germline ends. Germline V gene lookup returns CDR1 SGHDN and CDR2 FVKESK. CDR3 length: 12 residues. The CDR3 region has the DNA TGTGCCAGCAGCCCTTGTCGGGATGAGCAGTTCTTC. It specifies CASSPCRDEQFF.

The rearrangement uses TRBV12-5 and TRBJ1-5; D gene unclear. The CDR3 runs 17 residues. V was clipped by 0 bases and J by 4 bases, with 16 bases between them. Per the germline V gene, CDR1 is LGHNT and CDR2 is FRNRAP. This chain's CDR3 is CASGLVRERDENQPQHF. The CDR3 DNA sequence: TGTGCTAGTGGTTTGGTACGGGAAAGGGATGAGAATCAGCCCCAGCATTTT. The whole variable domain, remainder taken from reference TRBV12-5 and TRBJ1-5, is DARVTQTPRHKVTEMGQEVTMRCQPILGHNTVFWYRQTMMQGLELLAYFRNRAPLDDSGMPKDRFSAEMPDATLATLKIQPSEPRDSAVYFCASGLVRERDENQPQHFGDGTRLSIL.

The gene calls are TRBV27 and TRBJ2-3, with a possible D match to TRBD1 (5 bases). The germline V gene encodes CDR1 MNHEY and CDR2 SMNVEV (reference sequence). This CDR3 spans 16 amino acids. Trimming cost V 3 bases and J 8 bases, with 21 bases left between them. CDR3 coding DNA: TGTGCCAGCAGTTTGAGACAGACCTTGATGATGGGTACGCAGTATTTT. It specifies CASSLRQTLMMGTQYF.

In the case of this clone: This CDR3 is also generated by other DNA sequences in the sample. This chain connects TRBV20-1 to TRBJ1-2, with no clear D. V lost 6 bases and J lost 4, with 6 bases in between. Germline values: CDR1 DFQATT, CDR2 SNEGSKA (reference sequence). The CDR3 covers 10 residues. CDR3 residues: CSAPVYGYTF. The CDR3 coding sequence is TGCAGTGCCCCCGTCTATGGCTACACCTTC.

This chain connects TRBV5-1 to TRBJ1-1; D ambiguous. The CDR3 spans 20 residues. Germline CDR1 is SGHRS and CDR2 is YFSETQ. Trimming took 4 bases from V and 3 from J, leaving 31 bases between them. As DNA, the CDR3 is TGCGCCAGCAGCAACTATTTAAGAAATCGCCACCTCCCTGAGCACACTGAAGCTTTCTTT. This translates into CASSNYLRNRHLPEHTEAFF.

The chain carries TRBV6-6 and TRBJ1-5; 7 nucleotides agree with TRBD1. The CDR3 is 15 residues long. Trimming took 6 bases from V and 3 from J; bases not matched to a gene: 8. The V gene's germline CDR1 is MNHNY and CDR2 SVGAGI (reference sequence). CDR3 in amino acids: CASRPRGQANQPQHF. CDR3 coding DNA: TGTGCCAGCAGACCGAGAGGACAGGCCAATCAGCCCCAGCATTTT.

The rearrangement joins TRBV2 to TRBJ1-6; the match to TRBD1 covers 7 bases. The V gene's germline CDR1 is SNHLY and CDR2 FYNNEI. V gave up 5 bases and J gave up 8 bases; unmatched junction bases: 15. CDR3 length: 17 residues. DNA of the CDR3: TGTGCCAGCAGTCCCGGACAGGAGAGGCGCAGGGATTCACCCCTCCACTTT. It specifies CASSPGQERRRDSPLHF.

This chain uses TRBV29-1 with TRBJ1-4, with a tentative D call TRBD1 (5 bases). CDR1 and CDR2 (germline): SQVTM, ANQGSEA. The ends were cut back, 7 bases at V and 8 bases at J, with 17 bases in the middle. CDR3 length equals 13 residues. The CDR3 DNA reads TGCAGCGCCTTCGGGGGGAGGGGAGAAAAACTGTTTTTT. It encodes CSAFGGRGEKLFF.

The chain recombines TRBV11-2 with TRBJ1-2; possible D gene TRBD1, 5 bases. Trimming removed 5 bases at V and 9 bases at J, with 13 bases between. This CDR3 is 12 amino acids long. From germline, CDR1 is SGHAT and CDR2 FQNNGV. CDR3 sequence: CASSRGRTSYTF. CDR3 in DNA: TGTGCCAGCAGCCGGGGACGGACTAGCTACACCTTC.

This chain joins TRBV19 and TRBJ1-6; 7 positions agree with TRBD1. This CDR3 spans 16 amino acids. From germline, CDR1 is LNHDA and CDR2 SQIVND (reference sequence). V lost 8 bases to trimming and J lost 8 bases; unmatched junction nucleotides: 15. CDR3 residues: CASRDPGGTVHSPLHF. CDR3 in DNA: TGTGCCAGTCGCGACCCGGGGGGGACAGTTCATTCACCCCTCCACTTT.

CDR3 region: CASSRLLGQGAYEQYF. The DNA of the CDR3 is TGCGCCAGCAGCAGACTCCTGGGACAGGGGGCATACGAGCAGTACTTC. The chain recombines TRBV4-3 with TRBJ2-7, with 12 bases lining up with TRBD1. Trimming cost V 5 bases and J 4 bases; bases outside gene matches: 9. The CDR3 is 16 residues long. Germline lookup yields CDR1 LGHNA and CDR2 YSLEER.

V is TRBV4-3 and J is TRBJ1-4; 12 bases are shared with TRBD1. CDR1 is LGHNA and CDR2 is YSLEER in the germline V gene. The CDR3 sequence is 19 residues long. J was trimmed by 0 bases and V by 1 base; bases with no gene match: 6. As DNA, the CDR3 is TGCGCCAGCAGCCAAGCCGGGACAGGGGGCCCTGCAACTAATGAAAAACTGTTTTTT. Protein sequence: CASSQAGTGGPATNEKLFF.

This clone was recorded only once. This rearrangement joins TRBV6-5 to TRBJ2-7; D possibly corresponds to TRBD1 (6 bases). Germline V gene data show CDR1 as MNHEY and CDR2 as SVGAGI. This CDR3 is 15 amino acids long. Trimming stripped 6 bases from V and 1 base from J, with 16 bases between. The CDR3 here is CASSTSRGWSYEQYF. The DNA for the CDR3 is TGTGCCAGCAGCACGTCGAGGGGGTGGTCCTACGAGCAGTACTTC.

The genes are TRBV6-4 and TRBJ1-4, with D possibly TRBD1 on 5 matching bases. The CDR3 runs 20 residues. Per germline, CDR1 MRHNA and CDR2 SNTAGT. V was shortened by 5 bases and J by 0 bases, with 25 bases between the two germline ends. CDR3 residues: CASSIRGGVRSATTNEKLFF. In DNA form, the CDR3 reads TGTGCCAGCAGTATCCGTGGGGGGGTTAGGTCCGCAACAACTAATGAAAAACTGTTTTTT.

This chain links TRBV6-6 with TRBJ1-6; 7 bases are shared with TRBD1. Germline CDR1 reads MNHNY; CDR2 reads SVGAGI (reference sequence). Losses at the gene ends were 10 bases for V and 7 bases for J; bases not matched to a gene: 10. This CDR3 region has 14 residues. The CDR3 loop is CAIDLDRENSPLHF. CDR3 in DNA: TGTGCCATCGACCTCGACAGGGAGAATTCACCCCTCCACTTT.

This clone showed up just a few times. The V call is TRBV4-1, the J call TRBJ1-3; 7 bases map to TRBD1. CDR1 and CDR2 (germline): MGHRA, YSYEKL. The CDR3 has 15 amino acids. The V gene end was trimmed by 2 bases and the J gene end by 8 bases; junction bases not matched to a gene: 9. The DNA of the CDR3 is TGCGCCAGCAGCCAAAAAGACAGGGAACGAGACACCATATATTTT. Encoded protein: CASSQKDRERDTIYF.

V usage is TRBV28 and J usage is TRBJ1-2, with a weak D call TRBD1 (6 bases). The CDR3 contains 14 residues. The germline V gene has CDR1 MDHEN and CDR2 SYDVKM. V dropped 4 bases and J dropped 8 bases, with 17 bases sitting between them. The CDR3 protein is CASSYPRQEEGYTF. The DNA for the CDR3 is TGTGCCAGCAGTTACCCAAGACAGGAGGAGGGCTACACCTTC.

The chain links TRBV14 to TRBJ1-1; 11 nucleotides match TRBD1. The CDR3 covers 14 residues. With V trimmed by 4 bases and J by 3 bases, 1 base remained unmatched. Germline loops: CDR1 SGHDN, CDR2 FVKESK. CDR3 loop: CASSRDRGDTEAFF. The CDR3 DNA is TGTGCCAGCAGCCGGGACAGGGGGGACACTGAAGCTTTCTTT.

The gene calls are TRBV7-6 and TRBJ2-3; maybe TRBD2 (5 bases). This CDR3 has 16 amino acids. CDR1 is SGHVS and CDR2 is FNYEAQ in the germline V gene. V shed 6 bases and J shed 3 bases, with 19 bases lying between them. CDR3 nucleotide sequence: TGTGCCAGCAGTCAAAGACGGGAATTGAGAACAGATACGCAGTATTTT. Translation: CASSQRRELRTDTQYF. The full variable domain, completed using reference TRBV7-6 and TRBJ2-3, is GAGVSQSPRYKVTKRGQDVALRCDPISGHVSLYWYRQALGQGPEFLTYFNYEAQQDKSGLPNDRFSAERPEGSISTLTIQRTEQRDSAMYRCASSQRRELRTDTQYFGPGTRLTVL.

V and J are TRBV2 and TRBJ1-4, with 7 nucleotides matching TRBD1. The CDR3 totals 18 residues. Per the germline V gene, CDR1 is SNHLY and CDR2 is FYNNEI. The V segment lost 3 bases and the J segment 7 bases; nucleotides outside the gene matches: 17. The CDR3 nucleotides read TGTGCCAGCAGTGACGTAGGGGACAGAAGGCCCGTCCTTGAAAAACTGTTTTTT. As protein: CASSDVGDRRPVLEKLFF.

Only a few counts were recorded for this clone. V and J are TRBV27 and TRBJ2-7, with TRBD1 identical over 7 bases. CDR3 length: 13 residues. The V gene's germline CDR1 is MNHEY and CDR2 SMNVEV (reference sequence). The ends lost 6 bases at V and 1 base at J; junction bases unmatched: 3. The CDR3 DNA follows: TGTGCCAGCAGCGGACAGGAGTCCTACGAGCAGTACTTC. It is translated as CASSGQESYEQYF.

The chain is built from TRBV21-1 and TRBJ2-7; the D call in the table, TRBD2, was not verified against the DNA. TRBV21-1 constitutes a pseudogene. There are 12 residues in the CDR3. In nucleotides, the CDR3 is TGTGCCAGCCGGACGCGGGAGTACGAGCAGTACTTC. Translating gives CASRTREYEQYF.

The rearrangement links TRBV15 to TRBJ1-5, with no clear D. CDR3 length equals 14 residues. In germline, CDR1 is LNHNV, CDR2 YYDKDF (reference sequence). The germline V and J ends were trimmed by 3 bases and 3 bases, with 9 bases remaining between them. DNA of the CDR3: TGTGCCACCAGCAGGGCGGTGGACAATCAGCCCCAGCATTTT. It translates to CATSRAVDNQPQHF.